Following are 30 T cell receptor beta chains from one sample sequenced in a study of chemoradiotherapy in HPV16-positive cancers. Here immunoSEQ multiplex PCR was the method, and the copy in TCRdb shows in-frame clones only, minus some. The table lists approximately 9,800 clones, roughly nine tenths of them singletons. The sample here was blood, taken from a patient who underwent chemoradiotherapy. The receptors were gathered from a human donor with HPV-associated anogenital cancer.

The chain combines TRBV6-1 with TRBJ2-5, with unresolved D. V was trimmed by 5 bases and J by 5 bases, leaving 12 bases between them. This CDR3 contains 13 residues. Germline values: CDR1 MNHNS, CDR2 SASEGT. The CDR3 sequence: CASSRVIRETQYF. In DNA form, the CDR3 reads TGTGCCAGCAGTCGGGTTATAAGGGAGACCCAGTACTTC.

This chain joins TRBV5-4 and TRBJ1-2, with 7 nucleotides matching TRBD1. V was clipped by 0 bases and J by 3 bases; unmatched bases: 2. Germline CDR1 is SGHNT and CDR2 is YYREEE (reference sequence). CDR3 length equals 14 residues. CDR3 nucleotide sequence: TGTGCCAGCAGCTTGGAAGGGGGCTACTATGGCTACACCTTC. Its translation: CASSLEGGYYGYTF.

This chain uses TRBV6-5 with TRBJ1-5, with TRBD1 as a possible D gene (6 bases). Germline V lookup: CDR1 MNHEY, CDR2 SVGAGI. The CDR3 loop spans 12 amino acids. Trimming cost V 6 bases and J 5 bases, with 8 bases left between them. The chain's CDR3 is CASSRQDQPQHF. The DNA for the CDR3 is TGTGCCAGCAGCCGACAGGATCAGCCCCAGCATTTT.

The chain uses TRBV2 and TRBJ2-5, with 8 bases identical to TRBD1. The CDR3 is made up of 14 amino acids. The junction had 7 bases not matched to a gene; V was cut back by 5 bases and J by 5 bases. The V gene's germline CDR1 is SNHLY and CDR2 FYNNEI. The CDR3 sequence is CASSFQGATETQYF. In nucleotides, the CDR3 is TGTGCCAGCAGTTTCCAGGGGGCAACGGAGACCCAGTACTTC.

This clone is large in the sample. The V and J genes are TRBV4-3 and TRBJ1-4; D is undetermined. Trimming cost V 0 bases and J 3 bases, with 8 bases left between them. CDR1 and CDR2 from the germline V gene are LGHNA and YSLEER. The CDR3 has 15 residues. CDR3 sequence: CASSQDQAANEKLFF. The CDR3 nucleotides read TGCGCCAGCAGCCAAGATCAGGCGGCTAATGAAAAACTGTTTTTT.

The gene calls are TRBV21-1 and TRBJ2-7; the table's D call of TRBD1 was not tested on the DNA. TRBV21-1 is a pseudogene segment. The CDR3 is 13 amino acids. The CDR3 here is CASSTEHSYEQYV. As DNA, the CDR3 is TGTGCCAGCAGTACAGAACATTCCTACGAGCAGTACGTC.

The chain couples TRBV4-3 to TRBJ2-1; D call uncertain. V gave up 4 bases and J gave up 7 bases, with 11 bases separating them. From germline, CDR1 is LGHNA and CDR2 YSLEER. This CDR3 is built from 13 residues. In nucleotides, the CDR3 is TGCGCCAGCAGCCCTGGGTGGCAAAATGAGCAGTTCTTC. Translation: CASSPGWQNEQFF.

CDR3 nucleotide sequence: TGTGCCAGCAGTTTTAACGGGGGGTACCAAGAGACCCAGTACTTC. As protein: CASSFNGGYQETQYF. The chain couples TRBV28 to TRBJ2-5, with 7 bases fitting TRBD2. This CDR3 is 15 amino acids long. Germline V lookup: CDR1 MDHEN, CDR2 SYDVKM. V lost 3 bases to trimming and J lost 0 bases; unmatched junction nucleotides: 4.

The J gene is TRBJ2-2, the V gene TRBV7-8; 9 bases match TRBD1. The CDR3 sequence is 15 residues long. The germline V gene encodes CDR1 SGHVS and CDR2 FQNEAQ. The V gene end was trimmed by 0 bases and the J gene end by 5 bases; junction bases not matched to a gene: 1. In DNA form, the CDR3 reads TGTGCCAGCAGCTTAGCTGACAGGGGGACCGGGGAGCTGTTTTTT. Its protein product is CASSLADRGTGELFF.

The chain carries TRBV7-9 and TRBJ1-1; D is possibly TRBD1 (6 bases). Trimming stripped 5 bases from V and 1 base from J, with 14 bases between. CDR1 SEHNR and CDR2 FQNEAQ come from the germline V gene (reference sequence). The length of the CDR3 is 15 residues. This CDR3 is CASSENRAGNTEAFF. The CDR3 region has the DNA TGTGCCAGCAGCGAGAACAGGGCTGGGAACACTGAAGCTTTCTTT. Supplemented by reference TRBV7-9 and TRBJ1-1, the full variable domain reads DTGVSQNPRHKITKRGQNVTFRCDPISEHNRLYWYRQTLGQGPEFLTYFQNEAQLEKSRLLSDRFSAERPKGSFSTLEIQRTEQGDSAMYLCASSENRAGNTEAFFGQGTRLTVV.

DNA for the CDR3: TGTGCCAGCAGCTTGGGAATGGGGTCACCCCTCCACTTT. Translation: CASSLGMGSPLHF. This sequence joins TRBV5-6 and TRBJ1-6; D remains unclear. The CDR3 is 13 residues long. The V end lost 0 bases, the J end lost 10 bases, and 8 bases lay between the germline ends. CDR1 SGHDT and CDR2 YYEEEE come from the germline V gene.

The V and J genes are TRBV10-2 and TRBJ1-4; no clear D gene. The CDR3 has 13 amino acids. Looked up from germline, CDR1 is WSHSY and CDR2 is SAAADI. Deletions cut 5 bases from V and 8 bases from J, with 12 bases between. DNA of the CDR3: TGCGCCAGCAGTCCTCGGGCTGGGGAAAAACTGTTTTTT. Encoded protein: CASSPRAGEKLFF.

The rearrangement links TRBV12-5 to TRBJ1-1; D is undetermined. V lost 7 bases to trimming and J lost 5 bases, with 11 bases between them. The length of the CDR3 is 12 residues. Germline CDR1 reads LGHNT; CDR2 reads FRNRAP. CDR3 in DNA: TGTGCTAGTGCCCTTATTGAAACTGAAGCTTTCTTT. It codes for CASALIETEAFF. The full variable domain, in which reference TRBV12-5 and TRBJ1-1 provide the parts outside the CDR3, is DARVTQTPRHKVTEMGQEVTMRCQPILGHNTVFWYRQTMMQGLELLAYFRNRAPLDDSGMPKDRFSAEMPDATLATLKIQPSEPRDSAVYFCASALIETEAFFGQGTRLTVV.

This clone was detected only once. J is TRBJ1-4 and V is TRBV6-6; the D gene is possibly TRBD1 (5 bases). This CDR3 comprises 13 residues. V shed 5 bases and J shed 6 bases, with 10 bases lying between them. Germline loops: CDR1 MNHNY, CDR2 SVGAGI (reference sequence). The CDR3: CASSVTGYEKLFF. The CDR3 coding sequence is TGTGCCAGCAGTGTCACAGGCTATGAAAAACTGTTTTTT.

The gene calls are TRBV29-1 and TRBJ1-1, with D perhaps TRBD1 (5 bases). Germline lookup yields CDR1 SQVTM and CDR2 ANQGSEA. This CDR3 is 11 amino acids long. Trimming stripped 3 bases from V and 10 bases from J, with 12 bases between. The CDR3 bases are TGCAGCGTTGAGGGGCCTCTCGGAGCTTTCTTT. It translates to CSVEGPLGAFF.

The chain employs TRBV5-1 and TRBJ2-3; the D call may be TRBD1 or TRBD2 (5 bases each). CDR3 length equals 14 residues. CDR1 is SGHRS and CDR2 is YFSETQ in the germline V gene. V lost 4 bases and J 0 bases, leaving 9 bases between the germline ends. This CDR3 reads CASSTRDSTDTQYF. The CDR3 region has the DNA TGCGCCAGCAGCACGAGGGACAGCACAGATACGCAGTATTTT.

The chain uses TRBV10-2 and TRBJ1-1; the D gene is possibly TRBD1 (5 bases). Germline V lookup: CDR1 WSHSY, CDR2 SAAADI. The CDR3 length is 12 residues. V was shortened by 4 bases and J by 6 bases, with 9 bases between the two germline ends. The CDR3 DNA is TGCGCCAGCAGTGGAAGGGACCCTGAAGCTTTCTTT. Translating gives CASSGRDPEAFF.

V and J are TRBV5-1 and TRBJ1-1; possibly TRBD1 for D (6 bases). There are 14 residues in the CDR3. The V gene lost 0 bases and the J gene lost 3 bases, with 9 bases spanning the gap. Germline V gene lookup returns CDR1 SGHRS and CDR2 YFSETQ. CDR3 in DNA: TGCGCCAGCAGCTTGGTAGGGGGGGACACTGAAGCTTTCTTT. Protein sequence: CASSLVGGDTEAFF.

J is TRBJ2-6 and V is TRBV10-3; no firm D call. The CDR3 consists of 14 residues. V shed 6 bases and J shed 0 bases, with 6 bases lying between them. CDR1 ENHRY and CDR2 SYGVKD come from the germline V gene. CDR3 loop: CAIRSASGANVLTF. The CDR3, as DNA: TGTGCCATCAGAAGTGCCTCTGGGGCCAACGTCCTGACTTTC.

The chain joins TRBV27 to TRBJ1-2; TRBD1 agrees at 10 bases. The CDR3 length is 17 residues. Unmatched junction bases numbered 9, after V lost 2 bases and J lost 3 bases. CDR1 and CDR2 (germline): MNHEY, SMNVEV (reference sequence). CDR3 in DNA: TGTGCCAGCAGTTTACGGCAGGGACAGGGGTGGCACTATGGCTACACCTTC. This gives the protein CASSLRQGQGWHYGYTF.

V is TRBV5-1 and J is TRBJ2-3; tentatively, D is TRBD1 or TRBD2 (7 bases each). The CDR3 consists of 14 residues. Between the trimmed V and J ends, which lost 0 bases and 6 bases, there was a span of 11 bases. Germline V gives CDR1 SGHRS, CDR2 YFSETQ. The CDR3 reads CASSLGQGGDTQYF. The CDR3, as DNA: TGCGCCAGCAGCTTGGGACAGGGAGGGGATACGCAGTATTTT. Combining the CDR3 with reference TRBV5-1 and TRBJ2-3 gives the whole variable domain KAGVTQTPRYLIKTRGQQVTLSCSPISGHRSVSWYQQTPGQGLQFLFEYFSETQRNKGNFPGRFSGRQFSNSRSEMNVSTLELGDSALYLCASSLGQGGDTQYFGPGTRLTVL.

The chain links TRBV7-2 to TRBJ1-5; D uncertain. V was pared by 0 bases and J by 9 bases, with 6 bases between. The CDR3 sequence is 12 residues long. Germline CDR1 SGHTA, CDR2 FQGNSA. The CDR3 here is CASSLALGPQHF. DNA for the CDR3: TGTGCCAGCAGCTTAGCGTTGGGGCCCCAGCATTTT.

This chain's CDR3 is CASSHPLPGRDYGYTF. In DNA, the CDR3 is TGTGCCAGCAGCCACCCTCTCCCGGGGAGGGACTATGGCTACACCTTC. The chain couples TRBV5-6 to TRBJ1-2; D remains ambiguous. Trimming took off 4 bases at V and 3 bases at J, with 19 bases between the two ends. The length of the CDR3 is 16 residues. Germline CDR1 and CDR2: SGHDT and YYEEEE.

The chain carries TRBV4-2 and TRBJ1-1; D gene uncertain. The V end lost 4 bases, the J end lost 2 bases, and 14 bases lay between the germline ends. CDR1 and CDR2 (germline): LGHNA, YNFKEQ. The CDR3 spans 15 residues. The CDR3 coding sequence is TGTGCCAGCAGCCCGAAGGGAGGAGAAAACACTGAAGCTTTCTTT. Translating it yields CASSPKGGENTEAFF.

The chain joins TRBV5-1 to TRBJ2-7; D gene unclear. Germline-derived CDR1 and CDR2 are SGHRS and YFSETQ. The CDR3 spans 14 residues. Trimming took 2 bases from V and 5 from J, leaving 14 bases between them. CDR3 region: CASSLYSLLDEQYF. The CDR3 bases are TGCGCCAGCAGCTTATACAGTTTATTGGACGAGCAGTACTTC.

V is TRBV30 and J is TRBJ1-2, with D tentatively TRBD1 (5 bases). The CDR3 length is 15 residues. V was cut by 0 bases and J by 5 bases, with 16 bases left in between. Per germline, CDR1 GTSNPN and CDR2 SVGIG (reference sequence). CDR3 sequence (DNA): TGTGCCTGGAGTGTACAACGAGGGGAATGGTATGGCTACACCTTC. Amino acid sequence: CAWSVQRGEWYGYTF.

The chain links TRBV5-8 to TRBJ1-5; D perhaps matches TRBD1 (6 bases). From germline, CDR1 is SGHTS and CDR2 YDEGEE. The CDR3 is 15 residues long. V lost 4 bases, J lost 2 bases, and 13 bases lay in between. This CDR3 is CASSQGGGGNQPQHF. The DNA of the CDR3 is TGTGCCAGCAGCCAAGGGGGGGGCGGCAATCAGCCCCAGCATTTT.

The chain has TRBV4-1 and TRBJ2-7; either TRBD1 or TRBD2 may supply D (6 bases each). V was pared by 0 bases and J by 1 base, with 10 bases between. Germline loops: CDR1 MGHRA, CDR2 YSYEKL. This CDR3 has 15 amino acids. The CDR3 is CASSQDRGASYEQYF. For the CDR3, the DNA is TGCGCCAGCAGCCAAGATAGGGGGGCATCCTACGAGCAGTACTTC.

This clone was recorded once. The chain couples TRBV28 to TRBJ1-1; TRBD1 matches at 7 bases. This CDR3 has 14 amino acids. The germline CDR1 and CDR2 sequences are MDHEN and SYDVKM. V lost 5 bases to trimming and J lost 0 bases; unmatched junction nucleotides: 3. This CDR3 is CASSEGAMNTEAFF. Written as DNA, the CDR3 is TGTGCCAGCAGTGAGGGGGCAATGAACACTGAAGCTTTCTTT.

The J gene is TRBJ2-7, the V gene TRBV6-1, with 9 bases aligning to TRBD1. V lost 2 bases and J lost 4; bases outside the gene matches: 3. The CDR3 is 14 residues long. Germline V gene data show CDR1 as MNHNS and CDR2 as SASEGT. This chain's CDR3 is CASSERDRVYEQYV. In DNA form, the CDR3 reads TGTGCCAGCAGTGAACGGGACAGGGTTTACGAGCAGTACGTC.